The entry below describes one T cell receptor beta chain. Its antigen is unidentified. The source of the sample is a study of T cell repertoires in cytomegalovirus infection. Study background: HLA-C-restricted CMV epitopes, recently identified, and well-studied HLA-B-restricted ones were used by the study. Signatures in public TCR beta sequences pointed to both CMV infection and matching HLA type.

TCRdb reprocessed the reads with MiXCR, giving one entry per CDR3 protein. The table records around 900,000 distinct CDR3 sequences, more than 25% of them present only once. Points from the study as a whole: The ex vivo response showed dominance by HLA-C-restricted CMV-specific TCR beta clonotypes.

V lost 5 bases and J lost 0; bases outside the gene matches: 6. Germline CDR1 reads MNHNY; CDR2 reads SVGAGI (reference sequence). The CDR3 runs to 17 residues. V gene TRBV6-6 combines with J gene TRBJ2-5; TRBD2 matches 13 bases. The sequenced sample was cultured CD8+ T cells from PBMCs, obtained from culture after CMV antigen stimulation. The receptor comes from a human donor in good health (CMV status not recorded). Some clones in this sample may be carry-over from other donors' samples. In DNA form, the CDR3 reads TGTGCCAGCAGTCGGACTAGCGGGGGCTCTTACCAAGAGACCCAGTACTTC. Protein sequence: CASSRTSGGSYQETQYF.